What follows are 26 T cell receptor beta chains derived from one specimen sequenced in a study of post-analysis software for immune sequencing data. General study points: Compared with controls, patients had more of 4 to 6 TRBV segments, including TRBV5-6, TRBV5-1 and TRBV20-1.

Their cognate antigens are unknown. Unique-molecular-identifier-tagged TCR beta cDNA libraries were used. TCRdb re-analysed the PCR reads in MiXCR, keeping a single row per CDR3 protein. The sample yields some 690,000 distinct CDR3 sequences, less than 35% seen once. The sequenced sample was blood. The source of these receptors is a girl under 18 with multiple sclerosis.

This chain links TRBV6-6 with TRBJ2-7; maybe TRBD1 (6 bases). V was clipped by 6 bases and J by 1 base, with 13 bases between them. This CDR3 has 14 amino acids. Germline V gene lookup returns CDR1 MNHNY and CDR2 SVGAGI (reference sequence). The CDR3 sequence: CASRPGHGSYEQYF. The CDR3 DNA reads TGTGCCAGCAGACCGGGACACGGATCCTACGAGCAGTACTTC.

As regards this clonotype: This clone may be a read error of a much larger clone one base away. V and J are TRBV27 and TRBJ2-5; a weak D match, TRBD2 (5 bases). The end of the DNA aligns better with TRBJ2-7, so the J call may be wrong. CDR1 is MNHEY and CDR2 is SMNVEV in the germline V gene (reference sequence). This CDR3 contains 14 residues. CDR3 sequence reads: CASSRDIGGYEQYF. The CDR3 DNA follows: TGTGCCAGCAGCCGGGATATCGGAGGCTACGAGCAGTACTTC.

The rearrangement uses TRBV29-1 and TRBJ2-1; 8 bases match TRBD2. Per germline, CDR1 SQVTM and CDR2 ANQGSEA. Germline trimming cut 8 bases from V and 4 bases from J; bases unmatched to any gene: 13. The CDR3 totals 15 residues. CDR3 nucleotide sequence: TGCAGCACGTGGGGACTAGACACAATATACAATGAGCAGTTCTTC. As protein: CSTWGLDTIYNEQFF.

This clonotype occurred many times. The chain joins TRBV6-5 to TRBJ2-7, with no clear D. CDR1 MNHEY and CDR2 SVGAGI come from the germline V gene. This CDR3 has 14 amino acids. With 2 bases removed from V and 2 bases from J, the gap between germline ends came to 10 bases. Here the CDR3 DNA reads TGTGCCAGCAGTTACGGTAGGGCCCCCTACGAGCAGTACTTC. Its protein product is CASSYGRAPYEQYF.

As DNA, the CDR3 is TGCGCCAGCCACCGATCTCCGGGACAGGGATCCTACGAGCAGTACTTC. It yields the protein CASHRSPGQGSYEQYF. This rearrangement joins TRBV5-1 to TRBJ2-7, with 9 bases that match TRBD1. V trimming: 7 bases; J trimming: 1 base; junction bases outside the gene matches: 12. The CDR3 runs to 16 residues. CDR1 is SGHRS and CDR2 is YFSETQ in the germline V gene.

The V call is TRBV11-2, the J call TRBJ2-7; D is possibly TRBD1 (6 bases). Looked up from germline, CDR1 is SGHAT and CDR2 is FQNNGV. The ends were cut back, 5 bases at V and 2 bases at J, with 16 bases in the middle. The CDR3 loop spans 15 amino acids. The CDR3 bases are TGTGCCAGCAGCCCTCGGACAGCCCTGACCTACGAGCAGTACTTC. As protein: CASSPRTALTYEQYF.

For this clonotype: Sequence at one end of the junction differs from germline and may be a read error. This chain joins TRBV6-5 and TRBJ1-6, with no clear D. The CDR3 spans 15 residues. CDR1 and CDR2 (germline): MNHEY, SVGAGI. CDR3: CANSGGEDGASPLHF. The CDR3 nucleotides are TGTGCCAACAGTGGCGGCGAGGACGGTGCTTCACCCCTCCACTTT.

The genes are TRBV15 and TRBJ1-2; D might be TRBD1 (6 bases). Germline CDR1 reads LNHNV; CDR2 reads YYDKDF (reference sequence). The CDR3 sequence is 15 residues long. V lost 0 bases to trimming and J lost 2 bases, with 10 bases between them. CDR3: CATSRDLDSNYGYTF. For the CDR3, the DNA is TGTGCCACCAGCAGAGATCTGGACAGCAACTATGGCTACACCTTC.

Only one count was recorded for this clonotype. V and J are TRBV5-1 and TRBJ2-1, with 9 positions matching TRBD2. Per germline, CDR1 SGHRS and CDR2 YFSETQ. Trimming removed 4 bases from V and 7 bases from J; junction bases left unmatched: 12. The CDR3 is made up of 16 amino acids. CDR3 sequence (DNA): TGCGCCAGCAGCACCACCCCTAGCGGGACTTGGAATGAGCAGTTCTTC. Protein product: CASSTTPSGTWNEQFF.

This clonotype came up a few times. The chain uses TRBV5-5 and TRBJ1-2; D is unresolved. Trimming pared 1 base from V and 8 bases from J, leaving 15 bases between. The CDR3 extends over 14 amino acids. CDR1 SGHKS and CDR2 YYEKEE come from the germline V gene (reference sequence). In DNA form, the CDR3 reads TGTGCCAGCAGCTTGTTGGGCGGGAAGGGAGGCTACACCTTC. It codes for CASSLLGGKGGYTF. Supplemented by reference TRBV5-5 and TRBJ1-2, the full variable domain reads DAGVTQSPTHLIKTRGQQVTLRCSPISGHKSVSWYQQVLGQGPQFIFQYYEKEERGRGNFPDRFSARQFPNYSSELNVNALLLGDSALYLCASSLLGGKGGYTFGSGTRLTVV.

In this sample, this clonotype turned up a few times. The chain couples TRBV6-5 to TRBJ2-3; 9 bases agree with TRBD2. Losses at the gene ends were 2 bases for V and 1 base for J; bases not matched to a gene: 7. Per germline, CDR1 MNHEY and CDR2 SVGAGI. This CDR3 is built from 17 residues. The CDR3 loop reads CASSYDGLAPGTDTQYF. CDR3 nucleotide sequence: TGTGCCAGCAGTTACGACGGACTAGCGCCGGGCACAGATACGCAGTATTTT.

This clonotype was detected many times. V is TRBV7-2 and J is TRBJ2-7; D is unresolved. The CDR3 runs 16 residues. The germline V and J ends were trimmed by 2 bases and 6 bases, with 20 bases remaining between them. Germline V gene sequence: CDR1 SGHTA, CDR2 FQGNSA. The CDR3 spells CASSLQSGTHRLEQYF. In DNA, the CDR3 is TGTGCCAGCAGCTTACAGTCCGGCACCCACCGCCTCGAGCAGTACTTC.

This clonotype appeared a few times. The chain joins TRBV13 to TRBJ1-2; TRBD1 agrees at 7 bases. Germline V gene data show CDR1 as PRHDT and CDR2 as FYEKMQ (reference sequence). The CDR3 has 15 residues. J was trimmed by 8 bases and V by 0 bases; bases with no gene match: 9. The CDR3 region is CASSLGMDRRYGYTF. CDR3 DNA: TGTGCCAGCAGCTTAGGTATGGACAGGCGTTACGGCTACACCTTC.

The gene calls are TRBV7-9 and TRBJ2-3, with 8 bases fitting TRBD1. The V gene's germline CDR1 is SEHNR and CDR2 FQNEAQ (reference sequence). The CDR3 consists of 19 residues. Germline trimming cut 1 base from V and 4 bases from J; bases unmatched to any gene: 16. The CDR3 sequence is CASSLDSLSARGRPDTQYF. The DNA of the CDR3 is TGTGCCAGCAGCTTAGACTCTTTAAGTGCCAGGGGGCGCCCAGATACGCAGTATTTT.

The chain carries TRBV7-9 and TRBJ1-5; D remains unclear. V was trimmed by 1 base and J by 7 bases, leaving 8 bases between them. CDR1 and CDR2 from the germline V gene are SEHNR and FQNEAQ (reference sequence). This CDR3 region has 13 residues. CDR3 nucleotides: TGTGCCAGCAGCTTAGGGGCCGGCCAGCCCCAGCATTTT. Translation gives CASSLGAGQPQHF. The full variable domain, its missing parts supplied by reference TRBV7-9 and TRBJ1-5, is DTGVSQNPRHKITKRGQNVTFRCDPISEHNRLYWYRQTLGQGPEFLTYFQNEAQLEKSRLLSDRFSAERPKGSFSTLEIQRTEQGDSAMYLCASSLGAGQPQHFGDGTRLSIL.

The table lists this clonotype with a few counts. The V gene is TRBV28, the J gene TRBJ2-3; tentatively, D is TRBD1 (5 bases). Trimming left V 6 bases short and J 0 bases short, with 7 bases between. The CDR3 has 13 residues. Germline-derived CDR1 and CDR2 are MDHEN and SYDVKM. The CDR3 DNA is TGTGCCAGCAGAAGACAGAGCACAGATACGCAGTATTTT. Translating it yields CASRRQSTDTQYF. The full variable domain, its missing parts supplied by reference TRBV28 and TRBJ2-3, is DVKVTQSSRYLVKRTGEKVFLECVQDMDHENMFWYRQDPGLGLRLIYFSYDVKMKEKGDIPEGYSVSREKKERFSLILESASTNQTSMYLCASRRQSTDTQYFGPGTRLTVL.

The rearrangement uses TRBV27 and TRBJ2-2, with D possibly TRBD2 on 6 matching bases. The germline V gene encodes CDR1 MNHEY and CDR2 SMNVEV (reference sequence). Trimming shortened V by 6 bases and J by 5 bases, and 13 bases separated the two germline ends. This CDR3 is 14 amino acids long. Here the CDR3 DNA reads TGTGCCAGCAGGCGGGGCCCCGGGACCGGGGAGCTGTTTTTT. Translation: CASRRGPGTGELFF.

The chain combines TRBV5-1 with TRBJ1-2, with D unclear. The CDR3 totals 15 residues. Germline assignment: CDR1 SGHRS and CDR2 YFSETQ. V was pared by 4 bases and J by 7 bases, with 20 bases between. CDR3 protein: CASSPSREGGCGYTF. The CDR3 coding sequence is TGCGCCAGCAGCCCTTCGAGAGAGGGAGGCTGTGGCTACACCTTC.

This clonotype was seen more than once but under ten times. The gene calls are TRBV7-9 and TRBJ2-5; the D gene is possibly TRBD1 (6 bases). The V end was cut by 6 bases, the J end by 1 base, with 12 bases between. Germline V gene sequence: CDR1 SEHNR, CDR2 FQNEAQ (reference sequence). The CDR3 contains 14 residues. CDR3 in amino acids: CASRTAGAQETQYF. The CDR3 DNA reads TGTGCCAGCAGGACGGCAGGGGCCCAAGAGACCCAGTACTTC.

The V and J genes are TRBV2 and TRBJ2-7; tentative D call: TRBD2 (6 bases). V was trimmed by 3 bases and J by 1 base, leaving 13 bases between them. Looked up from germline, CDR1 is SNHLY and CDR2 is FYNNEI. The length of the CDR3 is 15 residues. The CDR3, as DNA: TGTGCCAGCAGTGACGGGGGACCACGTTCCTACGAGCAGTACTTC. Amino acids: CASSDGGPRSYEQYF.

About this clonotype: A much larger clone sits a single nucleotide away, making a read error possible. The chain recombines TRBV29-1 with TRBJ2-5, with a possible D match to TRBD1 (6 bases). Germline CDR1 reads SQVTM; CDR2 reads ANQGSEA. With 4 bases removed from V and 6 bases from J, the gap between germline ends came to 18 bases. The CDR3 is 14 amino acids. In nucleotides, the CDR3 is TGCAGCGTTGTTTGGGTCAGGGGAAGGCAGACCCAGTACTTC. Translated, it gives CSVVWVRGRQTQYF.

There are a few counts of this clonotype. This chain's CDR3 is CASSAYLGAGLPNTEAFF. As DNA, the CDR3 is TGTGCCAGCAGCGCATACCTGGGGGCAGGCCTACCGAACACTGAAGCTTTCTTT. V is TRBV7-9 and J is TRBJ1-1; a possible D gene is TRBD1 (6 bases). The germline V gene has CDR1 SEHNR and CDR2 FQNEAQ (reference sequence). The CDR3 is 18 residues long. V was trimmed by 5 bases and J by 1 base, leaving 23 bases between them.

This clonotype was observed a few times. The gene calls are TRBV5-1 and TRBJ2-1; TRBD1 matches at 8 bases. Trimming removed 2 bases from V and 8 bases from J; junction bases left unmatched: 9. The V gene's germline CDR1 is SGHRS and CDR2 YFSETQ. This CDR3 is 15 amino acids long. CDR3 in amino acids: CASSFVDRAIDEQFF. DNA for the CDR3: TGCGCCAGCAGCTTCGTGGACAGGGCGATCGATGAGCAGTTCTTC.

This clonotype was found a few times. The chain carries TRBV20-1 and TRBJ2-1, with 8 bases aligning to TRBD2. After removal of 4 bases from V and 5 bases from J, the junction contained 4 bases not matched to a gene. The V gene's germline CDR1 is DFQATT and CDR2 SNEGSKA (reference sequence). CDR3 size: 13 residues. This CDR3 is CSATSGPHNEQFF. The CDR3 DNA reads as TGCAGTGCTACTAGCGGGCCCCACAATGAGCAGTTCTTC.

The chain combines TRBV3-1 with TRBJ2-6, with 12 bases lining up with TRBD1. J was trimmed by 0 bases and V by 8 bases; bases with no gene match: 2. CDR1 LGHDT and CDR2 YNNKEL come from the germline V gene (reference sequence). The CDR3 extends over 16 amino acids. The CDR3 DNA sequence: TGTGCCAGCGGGGACAGGGGGCCCTCTGGGGCCAACGTCCTGACTTTC. Its protein product is CASGDRGPSGANVLTF.

This clonotype occurred many times. This chain connects TRBV7-9 to TRBJ2-5; possible D gene TRBD1, 5 bases. The CDR3 loop spans 12 amino acids. Germline V gene data show CDR1 as SEHNR and CDR2 as FQNEAQ (reference sequence). V shed 2 bases and J shed 4 bases, with 5 bases lying between them. CDR3 in DNA: TGTGCCAGCAGCTTACAGGGAGAGACCCAGTACTTC. Its translation is CASSLQGETQYF.